This T cell receptor beta chain was obtained from a study of blood T cell repertoires in COVID-19. Background on the study: Some COVID-19 samples were acute and others convalescent; all came from the United States, Italy and Spain.

Germline V lookup: CDR1 SQVTM, CDR2 ANQGSEA. The length of the CDR3 is 13 residues. V shed 0 bases and J shed 11 bases, with 16 bases lying between them. TCRdb's copy holds only in-frame clones and misses some; the assay was immunoSEQ multiplex PCR. This sample has fewer than 400,000 clones, with roughly nine tenths found just once. The Seattle patients, enrolled during active infection, were followed longitudinally. Sequenced sample: peripheral blood. The sequence derives from a woman aged 25 to 39 with COVID-19, enrolled during active disease. The chain combines TRBV29-1 with TRBJ1-1; D ambiguous. In DNA form, the CDR3 reads TGCAGCGTTGAAGATCTTCATCGGGGAGGGGCTTTCTTT. Protein sequence: CSVEDLHRGGAFF.